The 3 T cell receptor beta chains in this list originate from one sample, sequenced in a study of cytotoxic CD8 clonotypes in ibrutinib-treated CLL. Profiling relied on immunoSEQ multiplex PCR, and the TCRdb table lists in-frame clones only, not all of them. Among about 300,000 clones listed, over 60% were seen once. The sequences come from PBMCs, collected after 36 months of ibrutinib treatment. The receptors were gathered from a human donor with chronic lymphocytic leukemia.

The chain links TRBV7-9 to TRBJ2-3, with 7 bases lining up with TRBD1. Germline trimming cut 2 bases from V and 3 bases from J; bases unmatched to any gene: 5. Per germline, CDR1 SEHNR and CDR2 FQNEAQ (reference sequence). The CDR3 loop spans 15 amino acids. CDR3 bases: TGTGCCAGCAGCTTACTCGGGACAGAAACAGATACGCAGTATTTT. It yields the protein CASSLLGTETDTQYF.

The CDR3 sequence is CATSREAGGGYEQYF. As DNA, the CDR3 is TGTGCCACCAGCAGAGAGGCGGGAGGGGGGTACGAGCAGTACTTC. The chain links TRBV15 to TRBJ2-7, with 9 bases fitting TRBD2. V was pared by 0 bases and J by 4 bases, with 4 bases of the junction left unmatched. This CDR3 is built from 15 residues. CDR1 LNHNV and CDR2 YYDKDF come from the germline V gene (reference sequence).

The V and J genes are TRBV5-1 and TRBJ2-1; D may correspond to TRBD1 or TRBD2 (5 bases each). With 0 bases removed from V and 4 bases from J, the gap between germline ends came to 11 bases. CDR3 length: 15 amino acids. CDR1 is SGHRS and CDR2 is YFSETQ in the germline V gene. The CDR3, as DNA: TGCGCCAGCAGCTTGGTTCTGGGGACGTACAATGAGCAGTTCTTC. It translates to CASSLVLGTYNEQFF.